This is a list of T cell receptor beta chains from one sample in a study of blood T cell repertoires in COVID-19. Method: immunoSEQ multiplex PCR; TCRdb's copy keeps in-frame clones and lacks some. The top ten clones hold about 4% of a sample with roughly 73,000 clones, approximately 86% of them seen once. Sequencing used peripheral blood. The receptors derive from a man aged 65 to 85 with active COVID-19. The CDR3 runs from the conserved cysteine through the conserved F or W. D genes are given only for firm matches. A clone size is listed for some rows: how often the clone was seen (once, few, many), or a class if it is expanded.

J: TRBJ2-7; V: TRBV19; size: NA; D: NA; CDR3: CASSIDRDVEQYF; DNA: TGTGCCAGTAGTATAGATCGGGATGTCGAGCAGTACTTC
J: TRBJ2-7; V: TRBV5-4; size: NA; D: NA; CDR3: CASSLALGTYEQYF; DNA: TGTGCCAGCAGCTTGGCGCTAGGCACCTACGAGCAGTACTTC
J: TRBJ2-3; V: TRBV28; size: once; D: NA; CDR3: CASSPLVQRKSTDTQYF; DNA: TGTGCCAGCAGCCCCCTCGTACAGCGGAAGAGCACAGATACGCAGTATTTT
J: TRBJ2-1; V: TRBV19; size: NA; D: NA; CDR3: CASIPRRGPYNEQFF; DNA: TGTGCCAGTATCCCCCGGAGGGGGCCTTACAATGAGCAGTTCTTC
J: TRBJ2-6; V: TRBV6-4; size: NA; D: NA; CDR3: CASSLSSGANVLTF; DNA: TGTGCCAGCAGCCTAAGCTCTGGGGCCAACGTCCTGACTTTC
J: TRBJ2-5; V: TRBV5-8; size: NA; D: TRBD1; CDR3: CASSLTRGTGGETQYF; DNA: TGTGCCAGCAGCTTGACTCGGGGGACAGGGGGAGAGACCCAGTACTTC
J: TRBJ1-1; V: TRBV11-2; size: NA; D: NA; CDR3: CASSLGGALTEAFF; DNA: TGTGCCAGCAGCTTGGGGGGGGCGCTCACTGAAGCTTTCTTT
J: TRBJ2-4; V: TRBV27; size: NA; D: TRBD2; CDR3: CASTQRVAGGEGNIQYF; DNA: TGTGCCAGCACGCAGCGGGTAGCGGGAGGTGAAGGAAACATTCAGTACTTC
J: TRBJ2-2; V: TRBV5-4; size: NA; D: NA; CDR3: CASSPPSGHNTGELFF; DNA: TGTGCCAGCAGCCCCCCCAGCGGCCACAACACCGGGGAGCTGTTTTTT
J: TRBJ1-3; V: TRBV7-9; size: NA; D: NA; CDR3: CASSLRRRSSGNTIYF; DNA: TGTGCCAGCAGCCTTCGAAGACGGAGCTCTGGAAACACCATATATTTT
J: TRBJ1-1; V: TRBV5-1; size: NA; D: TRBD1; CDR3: CASSLGQGEAEAFF; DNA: TGCGCCAGCAGCTTGGGCCAGGGGGAGGCTGAAGCTTTCTTT
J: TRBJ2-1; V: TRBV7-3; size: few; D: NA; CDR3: CASWQGLGNEQFF; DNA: TGTGCCAGCTGGCAGGGACTGGGTAATGAGCAGTTCTTC
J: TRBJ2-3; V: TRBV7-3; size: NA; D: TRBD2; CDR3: CASSPLAGGHDTDTQYF; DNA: TGTGCCAGCAGCCCCCTAGCGGGAGGGCACGACACAGATACGCAGTATTTT
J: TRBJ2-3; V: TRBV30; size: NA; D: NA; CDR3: CAAQRDPTGADTQYF; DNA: TGTGCCGCCCAGCGGGACCCGACGGGGGCGGATACGCAGTATTTT
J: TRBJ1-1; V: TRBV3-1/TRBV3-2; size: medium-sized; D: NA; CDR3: CASSQGGQGLTGAFF; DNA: TGTGCCAGCAGCCAAGGGGGGCAGGGGCTAACAGGAGCTTTCTTT
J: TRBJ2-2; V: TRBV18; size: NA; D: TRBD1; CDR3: CASSPGQGRELFF; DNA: TGTGCCAGCTCACCCGGACAGGGGAGAGAGCTGTTTTTT
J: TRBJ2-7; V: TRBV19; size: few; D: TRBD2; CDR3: CASSIDLRGGSYEQYF; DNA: TGTGCCAGTAGTATAGACCTTCGCGGGGGTTCCTACGAGCAGTACTTC
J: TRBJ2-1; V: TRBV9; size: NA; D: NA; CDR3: CASSADNEQFF; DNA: TGTGCCAGCAGCGCCGACAATGAGCAGTTCTTC
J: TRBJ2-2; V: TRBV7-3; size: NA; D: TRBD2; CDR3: CASSTAGGANTGELFF; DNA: TGTGCCAGCAGTACAGCGGGAGGCGCGAACACCGGGGAGCTGTTTTTT
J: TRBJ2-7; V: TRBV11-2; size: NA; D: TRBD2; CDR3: CASSSTSSGSIYEQYF; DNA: TGTGCCAGCAGCTCCACCTCTAGCGGGAGTATATACGAGCAGTACTTC
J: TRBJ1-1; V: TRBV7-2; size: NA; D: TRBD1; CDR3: CASSTRQGSDTEAFF; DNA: TGTGCCAGCAGCACCCGACAGGGTTCGGACACTGAAGCTTTCTTT
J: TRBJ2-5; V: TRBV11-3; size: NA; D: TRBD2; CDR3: CASTGGGRETQYF; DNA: TGTGCCAGCACTGGTGGCGGGAGAGAGACCCAGTACTTC
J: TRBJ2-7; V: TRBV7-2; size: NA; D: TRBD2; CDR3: CASTTSGSGEQYF; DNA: TGTGCCAGCACGACTAGCGGGAGCGGAGAGCAGTACTTC
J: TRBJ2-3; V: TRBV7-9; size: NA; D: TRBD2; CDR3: CASSFGGSKYF; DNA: TGTGCCAGCAGCTTTGGCGGGAGCAAGTATTTT
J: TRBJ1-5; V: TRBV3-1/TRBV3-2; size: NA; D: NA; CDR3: CASSQDSDRPQHF; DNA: TGTGCCAGCAGCCAAGATTCGGACAGGCCCCAGCATTTT
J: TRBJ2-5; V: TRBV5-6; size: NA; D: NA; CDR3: CASSLGPNFGSGEETQYF; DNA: TGTGCCAGCAGCTTGGGTCCCAACTTTGGGTCAGGGGAAGAGACCCAGTACTTC
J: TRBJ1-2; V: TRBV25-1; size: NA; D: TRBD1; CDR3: CASSEHGQGLNYGYTF; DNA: TGTGCCAGCAGTGAACATGGACAGGGACTTAACTATGGCTACACCTTC